The T cell receptor (beta chain) under discussion was sequenced for a study of T cell responses to AZD1222 COVID-19 vaccine. CDR3 length equals 13 residues. Losses at the gene ends were 4 bases for V and 6 bases for J; bases not matched to a gene: 2. CDR1 is SGDLS and CDR2 is YYNGEE in the germline V gene. The table came from immunoSEQ multiplex PCR; TCRdb's copy has only in-frame clones and leaves some out. The sample carries roughly 110,000 clones, about nine tenths recorded once. The chain carries TRBV9 and TRBJ1-5, with 9 nucleotides matching TRBD1. The source was peripheral blood, collected on day 0 of AZD1222 vaccination. The clonotype comes from an adult in good health. The CDR3 sequence: CASSQGQGQPQHF. DNA for the CDR3: TGTGCCAGCAGCCAGGGACAGGGTCAGCCCCAGCATTTT. Full variable domain (remainder filled in from reference TRBV9 and TRBJ1-5): DSGVTQTPKHLITATGQRVTLRCSPRSGDLSVYWYQQSLDQGLQFLIQYYNGEERAKGNILERFSAQQFPDLHSELNLSSLELGDSALYFCASSQGQGQPQHFGDGTRLSIL.